This TCR beta chain derives from a study of cytomegalovirus exposure and HLA in healthy donors. CDR1 SNHLY and CDR2 FYNNEI come from the germline V gene. The CDR3 sequence is 15 residues long. Trimming removed 3 bases at V and 6 bases at J, with 15 bases between. PCR used 60 Vbeta primers and 13 Jbeta primers. Method: immunoSEQ multiplex PCR; TCRdb's copy keeps in-frame clones and lacks some. The table shows 100,000 to 150,000 clones, with over 75% occurring only once. This clone came up a few times. The sequence derives from a woman between 40 and 50 years old in good health and CMV-seropositive. Sequenced material: PBMCs. The rearrangement links TRBV2 to TRBJ1-5, with D perhaps matching TRBD1 (6 bases). The CDR3 sequence is CASSEGGGGIQPQHF. CDR3 bases: TGTGCCAGCAGTGAGGGAGGGGGGGGAATTCAGCCCCAGCATTTT.